This TCR beta chain was observed in a study of blood T cell repertoires in COVID-19. Turning to the study itself: Whether acute or convalescent, the COVID-19 samples came from the United States, Italy and Spain. The cDNA or gDNA used as material had been derived from T cells, B-cell-depleted T cells, or PBMCs.

Assay used: immunoSEQ multiplex PCR; TCRdb lists only in-frame clones, some missing. The data contain approximately 75,000 clones, more than 80% of them seen just once; the ten biggest clones take up 4.5% to 5.5%. The ends were cut back, 2 bases at V and 4 bases at J, with 15 bases in the middle. There are 16 residues in the CDR3. The V gene's germline CDR1 is SGHTA and CDR2 FQGNSA. The source is a man at least 80 years old with acute or convalescent COVID-19. Sequenced sample: peripheral blood. The chain links TRBV7-2 to TRBJ1-5; possible D gene TRBD1, 6 bases. Here the CDR3 DNA reads TGTGCCAGCAGCTTACGCGCAGGGGCCCTTAATCAGCCCCAGCATTTT. Protein sequence: CASSLRAGALNQPQHF.